Listed below are T cell receptor beta chains from one sample, sequenced in a study of cytomegalovirus exposure and HLA in healthy donors. Measured with immunoSEQ multiplex PCR; TCRdb has only the in-frame clones, and not every one. The sample has some 210,000 clones, around 87% seen once; the top ten hold approximately 2%. Sequencing was done on a sample of PBMCs. The receptors shown here come from a woman between 18 and 29 years old in good health and CMV-seropositive. Each CDR3 is given with its conserved first and last residue. The D gene is left open where the match is weak. For some rows the clone size is stated as once, few or many, or as a class when expanded; others skip it.

TRBD2	TRBV9	TRBJ2-7	-	15	CASSVESGRNYEQYF	TGTGCCAGCAGCGTAGAGAGCGGGAGGAACTACGAGCAGTACTTC
TRBD1	TRBV4-1	TRBJ1-4	-	16	CASRSEGTGAGEKLFF	TGCGCCAGCAGGTCCGAGGGGACAGGGGCAGGAGAAAAACTGTTTTTT
-	TRBV11-2	TRBJ1-3	-	13	CASSPPVGNTIYF	TGTGCCAGCAGTCCTCCGGTTGGAAACACCATATATTTT
TRBD2	TRBV30	TRBJ2-7	-	14	CAWNGLAGVYEQYF	TGTGCCTGGAATGGTCTAGCGGGAGTTTACGAGCAGTACTTC
TRBD1	TRBV27	TRBJ1-2	once	14	CASSSGTGIVGYTF	TGTGCCAGCAGTTCCGGGACAGGGATCGTTGGCTACACCTTC
-	TRBV5-1	TRBJ1-1	-	14	CASSLGHMNTEAFF	TGCGCCAGCAGCTTAGGACACATGAACACTGAAGCTTTCTTT
-	TRBV5-6	TRBJ2-7	-	12	CASSVADYEQYF	TGTGCCAGCAGTGTAGCGGACTACGAGCAGTACTTC
TRBD1	TRBV7-2	TRBJ1-2	-	14	CASSFSGGNYGYTF	TGTGCCAGCAGCTTCTCAGGGGGTAACTATGGCTACACCTTC
-	TRBV21-1	TRBJ2-7	-	17	CVSSSWRGGLPHYEQYF	TGTGTCAGCAGCTCCTGGCGGGGTGGACTACCACACTACGAGCAGTACTTC
-	TRBV28	TRBJ1-1	-	14	CASSFTGMNTEAFF	TGTGCCAGCAGTTTCACAGGAATGAACACTGAAGCTTTCTTT
TRBD2	TRBV4-1	TRBJ2-1	-	13	CASSQDGGGPRIF	TGCGCCAGCAGCCAAGATGGCGGGGGACCTCGTATCTTC
-	TRBV7-6	TRBJ2-2	-	17	CASSLSVSGPNTGELFF	TGTGCCAGCAGCCTCTCCGTGAGCGGGCCGAACACCGGGGAGCTGTTTTTT
-	TRBV10-3	TRBJ2-1	once	14	CAIAGLTQTLKQFF	TGTGCCATCGCAGGACTTACCCAAACTTTAAAGCAGTTCTTC
TRBD1	TRBV27	TRBJ2-7	-	15	CASSRTGLMADEQYF	TGTGCCAGCAGCCGGACAGGGTTGATGGCTGACGAGCAGTACTTC
-	TRBV19	TRBJ1-1	-	15	CASRQRTAGDTEAFF	TGTGCCAGTAGACAAAGGACTGCTGGGGACACTGAAGCTTTCTTT
-	TRBV11-2	TRBJ2-1	once	15	CASSAPDFPDNEQFF	TGTGCCAGCAGCGCTCCGGACTTTCCCGACAATGAGCAGTTCTTC
-	TRBV25-1	TRBJ2-7	-	14	CASSGKAVPYEQYF	TGTGCCAGCAGTGGGAAAGCGGTCCCCTACGAGCAGTACTTC
TRBD1	TRBV7-6	TRBJ1-4	-	14	CASSPTGWGEKLFF	TGTGCCAGCAGCCCGACAGGGTGGGGAGAAAAACTGTTTTTT
TRBD1	TRBV5-1	TRBJ2-1	-	14	CASSLRTGVDEQFF	TGCGCCAGCAGCCTACGGACAGGGGTTGATGAGCAGTTCTTC
TRBD2	TRBV28	TRBJ2-1	-	16	CASSFLAGASYNEQFF	TGTGCCAGCAGTTTCTTAGCGGGAGCCTCCTACAATGAGCAGTTCTTC
-	TRBV7-8	TRBJ1-4	-	15	CASSLGVAANEKLFF	TGTGCCAGCAGCTTAGGGGTGGCGGCTAATGAAAAACTGTTTTTT
-	TRBV14	TRBJ2-7	-	13	CASSQDAGYEQYF	TGTGCCAGCAGCCAAGACGCCGGTTACGAGCAGTACTTC
-	TRBV5-5	TRBJ1-2	-	14	CASSPQLHSAGYTF	TGTGCCAGCAGCCCACAGCTCCATTCGGCCGGCTACACCTTC
TRBD2	TRBV5-1	TRBJ2-7	-	15	CASSLAGRSSYEQYF	TGCGCCAGCAGCTTAGCCGGGAGGAGCTCCTACGAGCAGTACTTC
TRBD1	TRBV5-1	TRBJ1-5	-	14	CASSSGTENQPQHF	TGCGCCAGCAGCTCGGGGACAGAAAATCAGCCCCAGCATTTT
TRBD1	TRBV5-4	TRBJ2-5	-	17	CASSWGDRDLRQETQYF	TGTGCCAGCAGCTGGGGGGACAGGGACTTACGCCAAGAGACCCAGTACTTC
TRBD1	TRBV11-3	TRBJ2-2	-	14	CASSFDRAGGELFF	TGTGCCAGCAGTTTCGACAGGGCTGGCGGGGAGCTGTTTTTT
-	TRBV28	TRBJ1-2	-	13	CASSTNSNYGYTF	TGTGCCAGCAGTACCAACAGTAACTATGGCTACACCTTC
-	TRBV10-3	TRBJ1-2	-	15	CAISESTAARYGYTF	TGTGCCATCAGTGAGTCGACGGCGGCGAGGTATGGCTACACCTTC
-	TRBV2	TRBJ2-7	few	11	CASSPQYEQYF	TGTGCCAGCAGCCCGCAGTACGAGCAGTACTTC
TRBD1	TRBV19	TRBJ1-1	many	12	CASRTGETEAFF	TGTGCCAGTAGGACAGGGGAGACTGAAGCTTTCTTT
-	TRBV18	TRBJ2-1	-	14	CASSFSQRRLEQFF	TGTGCCAGCTCATTCTCCCAGCGAAGGCTTGAGCAGTTCTTC
TRBD1	TRBV27	TRBJ2-1	-	15	CASSSIRTGVNEQFF	TGTGCCAGCAGTTCAATCCGGACAGGGGTCAATGAGCAGTTCTTC
-	TRBV28	TRBJ1-1	-	15	CASSPRTRGNTEAFF	TGTGCCAGCAGTCCCCGGACCAGGGGGAACACTGAAGCTTTCTTT
-	TRBV2	TRBJ2-1	-	14	CASSDGSFYNEQFF	TGTGCCAGCAGTGACGGGAGCTTCTACAATGAGCAGTTCTTC
TRBD2	TRBV5-1	TRBJ2-1	-	15	CASSLRGGSYNEQFF	TGCGCCAGCAGCCTGCGCGGGGGCTCCTACAATGAGCAGTTCTTC
TRBD1	TRBV15	TRBJ1-2	-	11	CATFGTAGYTF	TGTGCCACCTTCGGGACAGCTGGCTACACCTTC
-	TRBV2	TRBJ2-7	-	11	CASSDGGEQYF	TGTGCCAGCAGCGACGGCGGCGAGCAGTACTTC
-	TRBV18	TRBJ1-4	-	16	CASSPGGLSTNEKLFF	TGTGCCAGCTCACCAGGAGGGTTGTCAACTAATGAAAAACTGTTTTTT
-	TRBV28	TRBJ2-5	-	11	CASSSSETQYF	TGTGCCAGCAGCTCTTCAGAGACCCAGTACTTC
TRBD1	TRBV19	TRBJ1-2	-	13	CASCGTGGDGYTF	TGTGCCAGTTGCGGGACAGGGGGCGATGGCTACACCTTC
-	TRBV9	TRBJ1-5	-	13	CASSVADFQPQHF	TGTGCCAGCAGCGTCGCAGATTTCCAGCCCCAGCATTTT